Below are 29 T cell receptor beta chains sequenced from a single sample in a study of blood T cells in healthy people across ages. A second roughly 6 to 12 cycle PCR used barcoded and J-beta primers. TCRdb fed the 5' RACE reads into MiXCR, producing one record per CDR3 protein. Altogether approximately 800,000 distinct CDR3 sequences are present, about 56% being singletons, with the ten largest covering 25% to 30%. Sample: blood. The source is a man in his forties in good health.

The J gene is TRBJ2-2, the V gene TRBV7-3; D is unresolved. The CDR3 totals 13 residues. Trimming took 0 bases from V and 6 from J, leaving 5 bases between them. The germline V gene has CDR1 SGHTA and CDR2 FQGTGA. The CDR3 loop reads CASSLTWSGELFF. CDR3 sequence (DNA): TGTGCCAGCAGCTTAACGTGGTCCGGGGAGCTGTTTTTT.

The chain uses TRBV14 and TRBJ1-2; D gene uncertain. The germline CDR1 and CDR2 sequences are SGHDN and FVKESK. Trimming pared 0 bases from V and 5 bases from J, leaving 16 bases between. This CDR3 is built from 16 residues. CDR3 region: CASSQDVDRSGYGYTF. In nucleotides, the CDR3 is TGTGCCAGCAGCCAAGATGTTGATAGATCGGGGTATGGCTACACCTTC.

The chain is built from TRBV9 and TRBJ1-6; D call uncertain. V lost 0 bases and J 0 bases, leaving 7 bases between the germline ends. Germline loops: CDR1 SGDLS, CDR2 YYNGEE. CDR3 length: 16 residues. CDR3 nucleotide sequence: TGTGCCAGCAGCGTAGACCTGAGCTCCTATAATTCACCCCTCCACTTT. It yields the protein CASSVDLSSYNSPLHF.

The V call is TRBV20-1, the J call TRBJ2-1; TRBD1 or TRBD2 may be the D gene (5 bases each). V dropped 6 bases and J dropped 9 bases, with 15 bases sitting between them. CDR1 DFQATT and CDR2 SNEGSKA come from the germline V gene (reference sequence). The CDR3 covers 12 residues. The CDR3 DNA reads TGCAGTGCCCCGGGGCCAGCGAGTGAGCAGTTCTTC. Encoded protein: CSAPGPASEQFF.

The rearrangement links TRBV11-2 to TRBJ2-3, with TRBD2 matching 7 bases. The CDR3 sequence is 17 residues long. The germline V gene encodes CDR1 SGHAT and CDR2 FQNNGV. With 6 bases clipped from V and 1 base from J, the junction kept 13 bases outside the gene matches. Here the CDR3 DNA reads TGTGCCAGCAGACTAATCGGTTGGACTAGGGGCACAGATACGCAGTATTTT. This translates into CASRLIGWTRGTDTQYF.

This sequence joins TRBV15 and TRBJ2-1; TRBD2 agrees at 8 bases. Germline CDR1 and CDR2: LNHNV and YYDKDF (reference sequence). This CDR3 has 12 amino acids. With 5 bases clipped from V and 12 bases from J, the junction kept 6 bases outside the gene matches. CDR3 in amino acids: CATSQTTSGQFF. The CDR3 coding sequence is TGTGCCACCAGCCAAACAACTAGCGGGCAGTTCTTC.

The V gene is TRBV11-2, the J gene TRBJ1-1, with D possibly being TRBD1 (6 bases). CDR3 length equals 14 residues. The V gene's germline CDR1 is SGHAT and CDR2 FQNNGV. Trimming cost V 1 base and J 4 bases, with 10 bases left between them. CDR3 sequence (DNA): TGTGCCAGCAGCTTAGGAGGACAGCCCACTGAAGCTTTCTTT. It encodes CASSLGGQPTEAFF. The full variable domain, rest sourced from reference TRBV11-2 and TRBJ1-1, is EAGVAQSPRYKIIEKRQSVAFWCNPISGHATLYWYQQILGQGPKLLIQFQNNGVVDDSQLPKDRFSAERLKGVDSTLKIQPAKLEDSAVYLCASSLGGQPTEAFFGQGTRLTVV.

This chain links TRBV27 with TRBJ2-1, with D unclear. Per the germline V gene, CDR1 is MNHEY and CDR2 is SMNVEV (reference sequence). The CDR3 length is 15 residues. V gave up 6 bases and J gave up 5 bases, with 17 bases separating them. The CDR3 nucleotides read TGTGCCAGCAGCGGTATAGGATTCACACACAATGAGCAGTTCTTC. Translating gives CASSGIGFTHNEQFF.

The chain employs TRBV6-5 and TRBJ2-3; 9 bases are shared with TRBD1. Germline CDR1 and CDR2: MNHEY and SVGAGI. V was clipped by 6 bases and J by 2 bases; unmatched bases: 6. This CDR3 has 15 residues. The CDR3 sequence: CASRSGQGHTDTQYF. Written as DNA, the CDR3 is TGTGCCAGCAGGTCGGGACAGGGACACACAGATACGCAGTATTTT.

The chain carries TRBV29-1 and TRBJ2-7; D uncertain. The CDR3 is 14 amino acids. Germline CDR1 reads SQVTM; CDR2 reads ANQGSEA. Trimming shortened V by 8 bases and J by 0 bases, and 17 bases separated the two germline ends. The CDR3 bases are TGCAGCCTACATACAAGGGCTACCTCCTACGAGCAGTACTTC. It is translated as CSLHTRATSYEQYF.

This rearrangement joins TRBV11-1 to TRBJ2-7, with 8 bases lining up with TRBD2. The CDR3 sequence is 18 residues long. Losses at the gene ends were 3 bases for V and 2 bases for J; bases not matched to a gene: 15. Germline lookup yields CDR1 SGHAT and CDR2 FQDESV (reference sequence). The CDR3, as DNA: TGTGCCAGCAGCTTCCGCACGGTCAGACTAGCGCAGCCCTACGAGCAGTACTTC. Translating gives CASSFRTVRLAQPYEQYF.

This clonotype turned up a few times. V usage is TRBV6-5 and J usage is TRBJ1-1; 8 positions match TRBD1. The CDR3 consists of 14 residues. Germline CDR1 and CDR2: MNHEY and SVGAGI. After removal of 5 bases from V and 2 bases from J, the junction contained 4 bases not matched to a gene. This CDR3 is CASSRTGGNTEAFF. CDR3 DNA: TGTGCCAGCAGTCGAACAGGGGGTAACACTGAAGCTTTCTTT.

The V call is TRBV28, the J call TRBJ2-1; 7 bases map to TRBD2. Germline lookup yields CDR1 MDHEN and CDR2 SYDVKM. The CDR3 is made up of 17 amino acids. J lost 3 bases, V lost 2 bases, and 10 bases had no gene match. The CDR3 region has the DNA TGTGCCAGCAGTTTAGGGTCAATAGGCGGGAGCTACAATGAGCAGTTCTTC. Translation: CASSLGSIGGSYNEQFF.

The chain has TRBV7-2 and TRBJ2-3; TRBD2 aligns across 8 bases. Germline loops: CDR1 SGHTA, CDR2 FQGNSA. The CDR3 is made up of 16 amino acids. The junction had 5 bases not matched to a gene; V was cut back by 1 base and J by 2 bases. This CDR3 is CASSLDGGASTDTQYF. The CDR3 nucleotides read TGTGCCAGCAGCTTAGACGGGGGGGCCTCCACAGATACGCAGTATTTT.

The chain couples TRBV7-8 to TRBJ2-3; TRBD2 matches at 10 bases. CDR1 is SGHVS, CDR2 FQNEAQ, per germline. The length of the CDR3 is 18 residues. V dropped 1 base and J dropped 0; count of bases not matched to a gene: 7. The CDR3 spells CASSLGSTSGSSTDTQYF. The CDR3 region has the DNA TGTGCCAGCAGCTTAGGGTCGACTAGCGGGTCTAGCACAGATACGCAGTATTTT.

This clonotype has just a few counts. The chain is built from TRBV4-1 and TRBJ2-1; TRBD2 matches 8 bases. The V gene's germline CDR1 is MGHRA and CDR2 YSYEKL. After removal of 6 bases from V and 9 bases from J, the junction contained 19 bases not matched to a gene. The CDR3 is made up of 17 amino acids. CDR3 residues: CASSPGPRAGGLTEQFF. The DNA of the CDR3 is TGCGCCAGCAGTCCGGGGCCCAGGGCGGGAGGACTCACTGAGCAGTTCTTC.

This clonotype was seen only once. The rearrangement joins TRBV13 to TRBJ1-1; D remains ambiguous. V shed 7 bases and J shed 1 base, with 16 bases lying between them. The germline V gene has CDR1 PRHDT and CDR2 FYEKMQ (reference sequence). The CDR3 totals 15 residues. CDR3 sequence: CASMITVAWNTEAFF. CDR3 DNA sequence: TGTGCCAGCATGATCACGGTAGCCTGGAACACTGAAGCTTTCTTT.

The table lists this clonotype with many counts. One base away lies a much larger clone, so this may be a sequencing read error. The rearrangement joins TRBV6-5 to TRBJ2-3; D is possibly TRBD1 (5 bases). Trimming took off 6 bases at V and 6 bases at J, with 7 bases between the two ends. The CDR3 runs 11 residues. Germline V gene data show CDR1 as MNHEY and CDR2 as SVGAGI. CDR3 region: CASSKGDTQYF. In DNA, the CDR3 is TGTGCCAGCAGCAAGGGGGATACGCAGTATTTT.

J is TRBJ2-7 and V is TRBV7-2; 7 bases line up with TRBD1. The CDR3 is made up of 14 amino acids. The J segment lost 4 bases and the V segment lost 5 bases, leaving 8 bases of the junction unmatched. Germline CDR1 SGHTA, CDR2 FQGNSA. The CDR3 bases are TGTGCCAGCAGCGAGGGACAGATTCTTTACGAGCAGTACTTC. Translated: CASSEGQILYEQYF.

The chain links TRBV9 to TRBJ2-3; the match to TRBD2 covers 9 bases. CDR3 length equals 15 residues. CDR1 and CDR2 (germline): SGDLS, YYNGEE. The junction had 9 bases not matched to a gene; V was cut back by 4 bases and J by 6 bases. DNA for the CDR3: TGTGCCAGCAGCCAAAGCGGGGGGTTCCCGGATACGCAGTATTTT. It codes for CASSQSGGFPDTQYF.

This clonotype was observed a handful of times. The chain recombines TRBV20-1 with TRBJ2-7, with D tentatively TRBD1 (5 bases). This CDR3 has 13 amino acids. Germline CDR1 and CDR2: DFQATT and SNEGSKA (reference sequence). V shed 3 bases and J shed 3 bases, with 12 bases lying between them. As DNA, the CDR3 is TGCAGTGCTAGTCCGAGCACAGGCTACGAGCAGTACTTC. This codes for CSASPSTGYEQYF.

This clonotype was detected a few times. The chain uses TRBV20-1 and TRBJ2-5; a possible D gene is TRBD1 (6 bases). V was shortened by 5 bases and J by 4 bases, with 11 bases between the two germline ends. The CDR3 runs 12 residues. Germline CDR1 is DFQATT and CDR2 is SNEGSKA (reference sequence). DNA of the CDR3: TGCAGTGCTCTTAGGGGGAGAGAGACCCAGTACTTC. This codes for CSALRGRETQYF.

This rearrangement joins TRBV28 to TRBJ2-3, with TRBD2 matching over 8 bases. The CDR3 length is 14 residues. Germline V gene sequence: CDR1 MDHEN, CDR2 SYDVKM. Losses at the gene ends were 7 bases for V and 3 bases for J; bases not matched to a gene: 6. The CDR3, as DNA: TGTGCCAGCAAGGTAGCGGGGTGGACAGATACGCAGTATTTT. This sequence encodes CASKVAGWTDTQYF.

This chain links TRBV28 with TRBJ2-1; a possible D gene is TRBD1 (5 bases). The CDR3 runs to 15 residues. Trimming stripped 6 bases from V and 8 bases from J, with 20 bases between. Germline lookup yields CDR1 MDHEN and CDR2 SYDVKM. The CDR3 nucleotides read TGTGCCAGCAGCCAAACAAGGGGCGCATTCCATGAGCAGTTCTTC. Protein product: CASSQTRGAFHEQFF. The full variable domain, with the rest looked up from reference TRBV28 and TRBJ2-1, is DVKVTQSSRYLVKRTGEKVFLECVQDMDHENMFWYRQDPGLGLRLIYFSYDVKMKEKGDIPEGYSVSREKKERFSLILESASTNQTSMYLCASSQTRGAFHEQFFGPGTRLTVL.

This clonotype was observed a handful of times. V usage is TRBV29-1 and J usage is TRBJ2-1; no reliable D call. The length of the CDR3 is 13 residues. Germline V gives CDR1 SQVTM, CDR2 ANQGSEA. V was trimmed by 2 bases and J by 5 bases, leaving 10 bases between them. Here the CDR3 reads CSVERQKDNEQFF. As DNA, the CDR3 is TGCAGCGTTGAACGGCAGAAGGACAATGAGCAGTTCTTC.

The count of this clonotype is one. The rearrangement uses TRBV4-2 and TRBJ1-5; no definite D call. The germline gives CDR1 LGHNA, CDR2 YNFKEQ. With 0 bases removed from V and 3 bases from J, the gap between germline ends came to 9 bases. The CDR3 is made up of 15 amino acids. The CDR3 coding sequence is TGTGCCAGCAGCCAAGATGCCAGCCTCAATCAGCCCCAGCATTTT. This sequence encodes CASSQDASLNQPQHF.

The CDR3 loop is CASSLTGAYNQPQHF. The CDR3 DNA sequence: TGCGCCAGCAGCTTGACAGGGGCTTACAATCAGCCCCAGCATTTT. The J gene is TRBJ1-5, the V gene TRBV5-1, with 7 bases matching TRBD1. The CDR3 covers 15 residues. The junction had 4 bases not matched to a gene; V was cut back by 1 base and J by 3 bases. Germline CDR1 and CDR2: SGHRS and YFSETQ.

This clonotype was detected a few times. The rearrangement links TRBV28 to TRBJ2-5; 12 positions agree with TRBD1. Germline lookup yields CDR1 MDHEN and CDR2 SYDVKM. The CDR3 consists of 15 residues. V lost 6 bases, J lost 0 bases, and 2 bases stayed unmatched. The DNA for the CDR3 is TGTGCCAGCAGCGGGACAGGGGGCTACCAAGAGACCCAGTACTTC. Translation gives CASSGTGGYQETQYF.

The rearrangement uses TRBV27 and TRBJ1-2; 7 bases agree with TRBD1. The CDR3 sequence is 15 residues long. Germline CDR1 is MNHEY and CDR2 is SMNVEV (reference sequence). Trimming removed 3 bases from V and 4 bases from J; junction bases left unmatched: 8. CDR3 nucleotide sequence: TGTGCCAGCAGTTTGCTAACAGGGGCTGGCTATGGCTACACCTTC. Amino acids: CASSLLTGAGYGYTF.